The clone carrying this T cell receptor beta chain was observed a few times. This sample stems from a study of T-cell reconstitution after alpha-beta-depleted transplantation in children. Preparation of the TCRbeta library was carried out with unique molecular identifiers. Using its own MiXCR run on the PCR reads, TCRdb lists one record per CDR3 protein. The sample shows 500,000 or so distinct CDR3 sequences, roughly 33% of them seen only once. Deletions cut 2 bases from V and 5 bases from J, with 3 bases between. Germline-derived CDR1 and CDR2 are MNHEY and SMNVEV (reference sequence). The CDR3 totals 12 residues.

This specimen was PBMCs from the stem cell graft donor, taken from the stem cell graft. This TCR was recovered from a human donor who donated a stem cell graft to a child with aplastic anemia. The V and J genes are TRBV27 and TRBJ2-2; D unresolved. Here the CDR3 DNA reads TGTGCCAGCAGTTTACAGACCGGGGAGCTGTTTTTT. Its protein is CASSLQTGELFF.